Listed here are 13 T cell receptor beta chains from one sample, sequenced in a study of shared clonotypes between healthy human individuals. Repertoires were generated with immunoSEQ multiplex PCR, while TCRdb's copy carries only in-frame clones and drops some. The data contain roughly 2.4 million clones, approximately 96% of them seen just once; the ten biggest clones take up roughly 0.13%. Sample: naive CD4+ T cells sorted from blood. Subset: CD45RA+ positively selected. Receptors were obtained from a young man in good health.

Remarks on this clone: The sample contains more than one DNA sequence encoding this CDR3. The chain links TRBV29-1 to TRBJ2-2, with D perhaps being TRBD1 or TRBD2 (5 bases each). V dropped 6 bases and J dropped 0 bases, with 8 bases sitting between them. Germline CDR1 is SQVTM and CDR2 is ANQGSEA. The CDR3 extends over 13 amino acids. CDR3 sequence: CSVGTANTGELFF. Written as DNA, the CDR3 is TGCAGCGTAGGGACGGCGAACACCGGGGAGCTGTTTTTT.

The J gene is TRBJ2-3, the V gene TRBV7-2, with 14 bases lining up with TRBD2. The V segment lost 5 bases and the J segment 1 base; nucleotides outside the gene matches: 5. The CDR3 is 17 amino acids. CDR1 and CDR2 from the germline V gene are SGHTA and FQGNSA. CDR3 amino acids: CASSPPGLAGGTDTQYF. CDR3 in DNA: TGTGCCAGCAGCCCTCCGGGACTAGCGGGGGGCACAGATACGCAGTATTTT.

This clone was observed a single time. The gene calls are TRBV19 and TRBJ2-3, with TRBD2 identical over 8 bases. The CDR3 spans 16 residues. The V gene end was trimmed by 4 bases and the J gene end by 2 bases; junction bases not matched to a gene: 8. Per the germline V gene, CDR1 is LNHDA and CDR2 is SQIVND (reference sequence). The CDR3 is CASSNLPAGDTDTQYF. CDR3 DNA sequence: TGTGCCAGTAGTAACCTACCAGCGGGGGACACAGATACGCAGTATTTT.

V is TRBV2 and J is TRBJ1-1, with D perhaps matching TRBD1 (6 bases). Looked up from germline, CDR1 is SNHLY and CDR2 is FYNNEI. V lost 5 bases to trimming and J lost 1 base, with 23 bases between them. The CDR3 has 18 amino acids. The CDR3 coding sequence is TGTGCCAGCAGTCATCGGGATAGGGGGGAAGTGGAGAACACTGAAGCTTTCTTT. Amino acid sequence: CASSHRDRGEVENTEAFF.

This chain uses TRBV30 with TRBJ2-7; D perhaps matches TRBD2 (6 bases). In germline, CDR1 is GTSNPN, CDR2 SVGIG (reference sequence). CDR3 length equals 12 residues. Trimming shortened V by 1 base and J by 7 bases, and 11 bases separated the two germline ends. The CDR3 loop is CAWSGGMGEQYF. CDR3 sequence (DNA): TGTGCCTGGAGTGGCGGGATGGGGGAGCAGTACTTC.

The chain combines TRBV6-1 with TRBJ2-2; TRBD2 aligns across 8 bases. J gave up 7 bases and V 4 bases, and 8 bases lay outside the gene matches. Germline loops: CDR1 MNHNS, CDR2 SASEGT. This CDR3 contains 15 residues. The CDR3 reads CASSVPGGTGGELFF. In DNA, the CDR3 is TGTGCCAGCAGTGTCCCGGGGGGGACGGGCGGGGAGCTGTTTTTT.

This clone was observed once. The chain recombines TRBV5-6 with TRBJ1-1, with TRBD1 as a possible D gene (5 bases). The CDR3 sequence is 14 residues long. V was pared by 0 bases and J by 3 bases, with 9 bases between. In germline, CDR1 is SGHDT, CDR2 YYEEEE. CDR3 sequence: CASSLGGHYTEAFF. The DNA for the CDR3 is TGTGCCAGCAGCTTGGGCGGACATTACACTGAAGCTTTCTTT.

In this sample, this clone turned up a few times. The CDR3 loop is CAWSLTPLGNTIYF. The CDR3 bases are TGTGCCTGGAGCTTGACCCCACTCGGAAACACCATATATTTT. V is TRBV30 and J is TRBJ1-3; D remains ambiguous. This CDR3 is built from 14 residues. Germline loops: CDR1 GTSNPN, CDR2 SVGIG (reference sequence). The V and J ends lost 3 bases and 4 bases respectively, with 13 bases between them.

The V and J genes are TRBV2 and TRBJ1-1, with D uncertain. The CDR3 spans 13 residues. Trimming stripped 8 bases from V and 5 bases from J, with 15 bases between. The V gene's germline CDR1 is SNHLY and CDR2 FYNNEI. The CDR3 DNA is TGTGCCAGCTCGACGCTGCCGGATACTGAAGCTTTCTTT. Residues: CASSTLPDTEAFF.

This chain uses TRBV30 with TRBJ2-6; D possibly corresponds to TRBD2 (5 bases). Trimming removed 5 bases at V and 1 base at J, with 9 bases between. The CDR3 is 14 residues long. CDR1 and CDR2 (germline): GTSNPN, SVGIG (reference sequence). This chain's CDR3 is CAWYSGSGANVLTF. The CDR3 bases are TGTGCCTGGTATTCGGGGTCTGGGGCCAACGTCCTGACTTTC.

J is TRBJ1-5 and V is TRBV2; TRBD1 is a possible D gene (5 bases). The CDR3 is 14 residues long. Trimming cost V 6 bases and J 2 bases, with 11 bases left between them. Germline CDR1 SNHLY, CDR2 FYNNEI. The CDR3 region has the DNA TGTGCCAGCAGGGTCTCGGGGGGCAATCAGCCCCAGCATTTT. This sequence encodes CASRVSGGNQPQHF.

As concerns this clone: The same CDR3 is also encoded by other DNA sequences in this sample. The rearrangement links TRBV7-9 to TRBJ2-3; D is unresolved. Deletions cut 0 bases from V and 2 bases from J, with 9 bases between. Germline V gives CDR1 SEHNR, CDR2 FQNEAQ (reference sequence). CDR3 length: 15 residues. The CDR3 bases are TGTGCCAGCAGCTTAGCGCTCAGGTCCACAGATACGCAGTATTTT. As protein: CASSLALRSTDTQYF.

The V and J genes are TRBV5-1 and TRBJ2-7; 10 positions agree with TRBD1. Germline V gene data show CDR1 as SGHRS and CDR2 as YFSETQ. The CDR3 spans 15 residues. Unmatched junction bases numbered 13, after V lost 7 bases and J lost 6 bases. CDR3 loop: CASSSPVGDRGEQYF. Here the CDR3 DNA reads TGCGCCAGCTCATCCCCGGTGGGGGACAGGGGCGAGCAGTACTTC.